Shown below are 17 T cell receptor beta chains from a single sample sequenced in a study of control samples from healthy donors and cancer patients. Here immunoSEQ multiplex PCR was the method, and the copy in TCRdb shows in-frame clones only, minus some. The table has about 70,000 clones, around four fifths seen once. The sequenced material came from PBMCs. The receptors come from a woman in her forties or fifties with lung cancer.

The V call is TRBV6-2 or TRBV6-3, the J call TRBJ1-2; 12 bases match TRBD1. The CDR3 length is 16 residues. The V gene end was trimmed by 2 bases and the J gene end by 7 bases; junction bases not matched to a gene: 8. Germline V gives CDR1 MNHEY, CDR2 SVGEGT. CDR3 nucleotides: TGTGCCAGCAGTTACGACGGGACAGGGGGCTTTCTTGGCTACACCTTC. It yields the protein CASSYDGTGGFLGYTF.

The chain carries TRBV7-8 and TRBJ2-1, with 8 bases lining up with TRBD1. The V segment lost 0 bases and the J segment 2 bases; nucleotides outside the gene matches: 6. Germline V gene sequence: CDR1 SGHVS, CDR2 FQNEAQ. The CDR3 is made up of 17 amino acids. In DNA form, the CDR3 reads TGTGCCAGCAGCTTAGCCAGACAGGGGCTTGCCTACAATGAGCAGTTCTTC. Protein product: CASSLARQGLAYNEQFF. Full variable domain (outside the CDR3, taken from reference TRBV7-8 and TRBJ2-1): GAGVSQSPRYKVAKRGQDVALRCDPISGHVSLFWYQQALGQGPEFLTYFQNEAQLDKSGLPSDRFFAERPEGSVSTLKIQRTQQEDSAVYLCASSLARQGLAYNEQFFGPGTRLTVL.

J is TRBJ2-3 and V is TRBV4-3, with 11 bases identical to TRBD1. V shed 0 bases, J shed 3 bases, and the junction held 5 bases outside the gene matches. The CDR3 is 17 amino acids. Germline loops: CDR1 LGHNA, CDR2 YSLEER. This CDR3 is CASSQEGQGARTDTQYF. The CDR3 DNA is TGCGCCAGCAGCCAAGAAGGACAGGGGGCGCGTACAGATACGCAGTATTTT.

The chain employs TRBV5-1 and TRBJ1-1; unclear D gene. Germline CDR1 is SGHRS and CDR2 is YFSETQ. The V and J ends lost 0 bases and 4 bases respectively, with 10 bases between them. This CDR3 comprises 14 residues. The CDR3 nucleotides are TGCGCCAGCAGCTTGGCTCCTTACGGCACTGAAGCTTTCTTT. It is translated as CASSLAPYGTEAFF. The full variable domain, its missing parts supplied by reference TRBV5-1 and TRBJ1-1, is KAGVTQTPRYLIKTRGQQVTLSCSPISGHRSVSWYQQTPGQGLQFLFEYFSETQRNKGNFPGRFSGRQFSNSRSEMNVSTLELGDSALYLCASSLAPYGTEAFFGQGTRLTVV.

This chain joins TRBV3-1 (or the pseudogene TRBV3-2) and TRBJ1-2, with D unclear. The V gene lost 0 bases and the J gene lost 5 bases, with 13 bases spanning the gap. CDR3 length equals 15 residues. The germline V gene encodes CDR1 LGHDT and CDR2 YNNKEL (reference sequence). The chain's CDR3 is CASSQESGEWYGYTF. The CDR3 bases are TGTGCCAGCAGCCAAGAGTCAGGAGAGTGGTATGGCTACACCTTC.

For this clone: The same CDR3 is also encoded by other DNA sequences in this sample. This sequence joins TRBV7-9 and TRBJ2-5; D not certain. Germline CDR1 SEHNR, CDR2 FQNEAQ (reference sequence). This CDR3 is 11 amino acids long. Trimming pared 3 bases from V and 2 bases from J, leaving 1 base between. The CDR3 region is CASSFQETQYF. CDR3 nucleotides: TGTGCCAGCAGCTTTCAAGAGACCCAGTACTTC.

The V and J genes are TRBV7-8 and TRBJ1-5, with 7 bases lining up with TRBD1. Germline V gene data show CDR1 as SGHVS and CDR2 as FQNEAQ. V shed 5 bases, J shed 7 bases, and the junction held 11 bases outside the gene matches. CDR3 size: 15 residues. The CDR3 sequence is CASSHYRGQGQPQHF. For the CDR3, the DNA is TGTGCCAGCAGCCACTATAGGGGGCAAGGGCAGCCCCAGCATTTT.

This chain links TRBV7-9 with TRBJ1-1; D not resolved. CDR3 length: 13 amino acids. V lost 6 bases, J lost 6 bases, and 14 bases lay in between. The germline V gene encodes CDR1 SEHNR and CDR2 FQNEAQ (reference sequence). The CDR3 bases are TGTGCCAGCAGTCGACACCCTGGCGCTGAAGCTTTCTTT. It is translated as CASSRHPGAEAFF.

V usage is TRBV29-1 and J usage is TRBJ1-2; TRBD1 might be the D (6 bases). V lost 7 bases, J lost 5 bases, and 14 bases lay in between. Germline values: CDR1 SQVTM, CDR2 ANQGSEA. This CDR3 spans 12 amino acids. As DNA, the CDR3 is TGCAGCGCAAACAGGGAGGGTTATGGCTACACCTTC. This codes for CSANREGYGYTF.

The chain employs TRBV2 and TRBJ2-2, with TRBD1 as a possible D gene (6 bases). V was cut by 6 bases and J by 4 bases, with 15 bases left in between. CDR1 SNHLY and CDR2 FYNNEI come from the germline V gene. The CDR3 sequence is 15 residues long. CDR3 bases: TGTGCCAGCAGGCCGACAGGAGCCAGCACCGGGGAGCTGTTTTTT. This gives the protein CASRPTGASTGELFF.

The V gene is TRBV6-5, the J gene TRBJ1-1; D gene uncertain. The germline CDR1 and CDR2 sequences are MNHEY and SVGAGI. V was cut by 1 base and J by 4 bases, with 13 bases left in between. The CDR3 has 15 amino acids. This CDR3 is CASSYLPPWSTEAFF. The CDR3 DNA follows: TGTGCCAGCAGTTACTTGCCCCCCTGGAGCACTGAAGCTTTCTTT.

The chain carries TRBV5-1 and TRBJ2-2, with TRBD2 matching 7 bases. The V gene's germline CDR1 is SGHRS and CDR2 YFSETQ. V lost 0 bases to trimming and J lost 5 bases; unmatched junction nucleotides: 1. This CDR3 is built from 14 residues. The CDR3 sequence: CASSLAGGTGELFF. DNA of the CDR3: TGCGCCAGCAGCTTGGCGGGGGGTACCGGGGAGCTGTTTTTT.

This sequence joins TRBV19 and TRBJ1-6; possibly TRBD1 for D (5 bases). Germline loops: CDR1 LNHDA, CDR2 SQIVND (reference sequence). This CDR3 region has 14 residues. Trimming took 3 bases from V and 8 from J, leaving 11 bases between them. CDR3 nucleotide sequence: TGTGCCAGTAGTATGGGACGTCAAGATTCACCCCTCCACTTT. This sequence encodes CASSMGRQDSPLHF.

The V call is TRBV9, the J call TRBJ1-2, with D hard to call. V was clipped by 4 bases and J by 2 bases, with 9 bases between them. The germline V gene encodes CDR1 SGDLS and CDR2 YYNGEE. The CDR3 sequence is 13 residues long. In DNA, the CDR3 is TGTGCCAGCAGCTCCGGACCGAACTATGGCTACACCTTC. Protein product: CASSSGPNYGYTF. The whole variable domain, filled in from reference TRBV9 and TRBJ1-2, reads DSGVTQTPKHLITATGQRVTLRCSPRSGDLSVYWYQQSLDQGLQFLIQYYNGEERAKGNILERFSAQQFPDLHSELNLSSLELGDSALYFCASSSGPNYGYTFGSGTRLTVV.

The rearrangement links TRBV7-3 to TRBJ1-2, with a weak D call TRBD1 (6 bases). This CDR3 is built from 13 residues. Per the germline V gene, CDR1 is SGHTA and CDR2 is FQGTGA. V lost 5 bases and J 1 base, leaving 8 bases between the germline ends. The CDR3 DNA sequence: TGTGCCAGCAGCCAGGGACATAACTATGGCTACACCTTC. As protein: CASSQGHNYGYTF.

CDR3 sequence (DNA): TGTGCCAGTAGTCTCCGGGACAGGGGAGGGGACGAGCAGTACTTC. This gives the protein CASSLRDRGGDEQYF. The chain carries TRBV19 and TRBJ2-7, with 10 bases lining up with TRBD1. Germline V gene data show CDR1 as LNHDA and CDR2 as SQIVND (reference sequence). CDR3 length: 15 residues. The junction had 9 bases not matched to a gene; V was cut back by 5 bases and J by 5 bases.

The chain has TRBV6-5 and TRBJ1-1, with TRBD1 as a possible D gene (5 bases). Trimming removed 6 bases at V and 1 base at J, with 12 bases between. The CDR3 has 14 residues. Germline V lookup: CDR1 MNHEY, CDR2 SVGAGI. The CDR3 DNA follows: TGTGCCAGCAGCCGTTTGGGGCCGAACACTGAAGCTTTCTTT. Translation gives CASSRLGPNTEAFF.